One T cell receptor (beta chain) is described in this entry. This clonotype was detected many times. Its recognized antigen is unknown. The sample holds no much larger clone one base away, and base qualities are not on file. Systemically healthy Caucasian individuals from Russia, 39 in total and aged about 6 to 90 years, were included as donors. Each donor gave approximately 9.4 milliliters of peripheral blood, drawn into EDTA-treated Vacutainer tubes. PBMCs were isolated by Ficoll-Paque density-gradient centrifugation, with at least 6.5 million obtained per sample. Trizol reagent was used to extract total RNA from the PBMCs, yielding at least 6 micrograms per sample. For every donor, an aliquot of PBMCs went through flow cytometry to measure the percentages of naive CD45RAhigh/CD27high T cells. The sample comes from a study of blood T cells in healthy people across ages (dated by TCRdb to the mid-2010s). Concerning the study at large: In model experiments, roughly one uniquely barcoded TCR beta cDNA molecule per two T cells was captured by template switching. Age-related changes in TCR beta repertoire diversity were measured in the study by deep sequencing normalized with unique cDNA molecular identifiers. Donors were grouped into four age groups: young (average roughly 15 years), middle-aged (approximately 41), aged (about 60) and long-lived (about 82). To avoid experimental bias, donors of different ages were distributed randomly across sequencing lanes. Two additional independent replicas of 1 million unique cDNA reads from the same blood draw were analyzed for two donors (one aged 18 to 29 and one aged 80 or older). Study-level results and caveats: Donor CMV infection status was unknown, potentially confounding age-related changes in expanded clonotypes. Compared with the aged group, the long-lived group had more naive CD4+ T cells, fewer expanded clones and increased TCR diversity, suggesting age selection. Observed TCR beta diversity per million T cells fell roughly linearly with age, and a significant reduction was already apparent by age roughly 41. There was a strong correlation between observed TCR beta diversity and the percentage of naive T cells measured by flow cytometry. Conclusive comparison of naive and antigen-experienced compartments was prevented by the profiling of bulk unsorted PBMCs. Estimates of total diversity from one million sequenced T cells were regarded as lower bounds and underestimates.

The library relied on 5' RACE. Sequencing relied on an Illumina HiSeq 2500. A second roughly 7 to 11 cycle PCR used a sample-barcoded 5' primer and a J-beta primer mix. A unique molecular identifier was introduced onto each TCR beta cDNA molecule by a template-switch 5' adaptor carrying 12 random nucleotides. Each sample yielded at least 3 million CDR3-containing paired-end reads. The Mint cDNA synthesis kit, primed by a TRBC-specific oligonucleotide, was used to synthesize first-strand cDNA from all RNA. Following uracil-DNA glycosylase treatment, all cDNA underwent a first 18-cycle PCR with the universal primers M1SS and BC2_uni_R. From the authors' description of their analysis: For normalization, 1 million high-quality reads were randomly selected from each sample, with every read carrying a distinct molecular identifier. Instead of being binned into consensus sequences, reads with shared molecular identifiers were discarded. MiTCR, run with a Q25 quality threshold and the strictest error-elimination algorithm, handled CDR3 identification, clonotype clustering and error correction. A nonparametric unseen species model with Euler transformation was used to estimate a lower bound on total TCR beta diversity. The raw public data were reprocessed by TCRdb itself: fastp quality trimming at Q25, MiXCR clonotype calling, in-frame beta chains only. Here each entry gathers all rows of one CDR3 protein and keeps the most common genes and DNA. The V and J calls come from TCRdb's annotation, not from the publication. Within this sample are under 2 million distinct CDR3 sequences, with almost 35% of them counted one time only. The ten largest clones add up to 10% to 12% of the sample.

This clonotype was sampled from a woman in her thirties in good health. Sequencing was performed on blood.

The CDR3 corresponds to CSVEDPPEQYF. The DNA sequence follows: TGCAGCGTTGAAGATCCCCCCGAGCAGTACTTC. Rearrangement joined TRBV29-1 to TRBJ2-7, with no confident D gene call. CDR1 and CDR2 are read off the germline V gene as SQVTM and ANQGSEA. V is cut by 0 bases and J by 6 bases, and the space between the germline ends is 6 bases. There are 11 amino acids in the CDR3, from cysteine to phenylalanine inclusive. The DNA shown is the 33-base CDR3, in frame from base 1.